This passage covers 21 T cell receptor beta chains from one sample sequenced in a study of shared clonotypes between healthy human individuals. Generated by immunoSEQ multiplex PCR, the TCRdb table keeps only in-frame clones and is missing some. The table lists 850,000 to 1,200,000 clones, 65% to 75% of them singletons. Sequencing was carried out using memory CD4+ T cells sorted from blood. Subset of the sample: CD45RA-negative fraction. Receptor source: a man aged 18 to 29 in good health.

The J gene is TRBJ2-7, the V gene TRBV11-3; D is uncertain. Trimming left V 4 bases short and J 2 bases short, with 12 bases between. The germline V gene encodes CDR1 SGHNT and CDR2 YENEEA. The CDR3 consists of 14 residues. The chain's CDR3 is CASSWPVKPYEQYF. As DNA, the CDR3 is TGTGCCAGCAGCTGGCCGGTGAAGCCCTACGAGCAGTACTTC.

J is TRBJ2-2 and V is TRBV9; no firm D call. This CDR3 region has 11 residues. In germline, CDR1 is SGDLS, CDR2 YYNGEE. V was pared by 7 bases and J by 2 bases, with 3 bases between. CDR3 sequence reads: CASGNTGELFF. The CDR3, as DNA: TGTGCCAGCGGTAACACCGGGGAGCTGTTTTTT.

A remark on this clone: A much more abundant neighbour one base away suggests this may be a read error. The J gene is TRBJ1-3, the V gene TRBV10-3, with D tentatively TRBD1 (5 bases). This CDR3 has 13 amino acids. Germline CDR1 ENHRY, CDR2 SYGVKD. Between the trimmed V and J ends, which lost 4 bases and 4 bases, there was a span of 8 bases. The CDR3 loop is CAISVNRGNTIYF. The CDR3 DNA reads TGTGCCATCAGTGTCAACAGGGGAAACACCATATATTTT.

The chain links TRBV4-3 to TRBJ1-2; 9 nucleotides agree with TRBD1. The V segment lost 3 bases and the J segment 4 bases; nucleotides outside the gene matches: 15. CDR3 size: 18 residues. Germline V gives CDR1 LGHNA, CDR2 YSLEER. This chain's CDR3 is CASSQILPGQGLFYGYTF. CDR3 nucleotides: TGCGCCAGCAGCCAGATCCTTCCGGGACAGGGCCTATTCTATGGCTACACCTTC.

Only one count was recorded for this clone. The chain recombines TRBV30 with TRBJ1-3; D is undetermined. Germline assignment: CDR1 GTSNPN and CDR2 SVGIG (reference sequence). V was trimmed by 5 bases and J by 0 bases, leaving 8 bases between them. CDR3 length: 13 amino acids. The CDR3, as DNA: TGTGCCTGGGACCCTAGCTCTGGAAACACCATATATTTT. It translates to CAWDPSSGNTIYF.

The chain links TRBV19 to TRBJ2-7, with a tentative D call TRBD2 (6 bases). Between the trimmed V and J ends, which lost 5 bases and 7 bases, there was a span of 15 bases. This CDR3 has 13 amino acids. Germline assignment: CDR1 LNHDA and CDR2 SQIVND (reference sequence). DNA of the CDR3: TGTGCCAGTAGTTCGTTCGGGGCGGGGGAGCAGTACTTC. It yields the protein CASSSFGAGEQYF.

This chain links TRBV10-3 with TRBJ1-2; D remains ambiguous. The V gene's germline CDR1 is ENHRY and CDR2 SYGVKD. CDR3 size: 14 residues. Trimming stripped 3 bases from V and 4 bases from J, with 12 bases between. The DNA of the CDR3 is TGTGCCATCAGTGATGAAGGCAGAGGCTATGGCTACACCTTC. This translates into CAISDEGRGYGYTF.

The rearrangement uses TRBV11-2 and TRBJ2-1; 10 positions agree with TRBD1. Germline lookup yields CDR1 SGHAT and CDR2 FQNNGV. This CDR3 contains 15 residues. Germline trimming cut 5 bases from V and 6 bases from J; bases unmatched to any gene: 7. This chain's CDR3 is CASSRGTGAGNEQFF. The CDR3 nucleotides are TGTGCCAGCAGCCGCGGGACAGGGGCCGGCAATGAGCAGTTCTTC. The variable domain in full, with the rest retrieved from reference TRBV11-2 and TRBJ2-1, is EAGVAQSPRYKIIEKRQSVAFWCNPISGHATLYWYQQILGQGPKLLIQFQNNGVVDDSQLPKDRFSAERLKGVDSTLKIQPAKLEDSAVYLCASSRGTGAGNEQFFGPGTRLTVL.

The chain is built from TRBV4-3 and TRBJ1-5; perhaps TRBD1 as D (6 bases). CDR1 and CDR2 from the germline V gene are LGHNA and YSLEER. There are 15 residues in the CDR3. V lost 5 bases to trimming and J lost 7 bases, with 18 bases between them. The CDR3: CASSTGAQLGQPQHF. The DNA of the CDR3 is TGCGCCAGCAGCACGGGGGCGCAACTAGGGCAGCCCCAGCATTTT.

This clone was counted once. This chain joins TRBV14 and TRBJ1-2; TRBD1 is a possible D gene (6 bases). Looked up from germline, CDR1 is SGHDN and CDR2 is FVKESK. V was pared by 0 bases and J by 3 bases, with 14 bases between. CDR3 length: 16 residues. CDR3 protein: CASSQDVAGVDYGYTF. The CDR3 DNA sequence: TGTGCCAGCAGCCAAGATGTTGCAGGGGTAGACTATGGCTACACCTTC.

This chain joins TRBV5-5 and TRBJ1-5, with a possible D match to TRBD1 (6 bases). Trimming removed 0 bases at V and 7 bases at J, with 17 bases between. The CDR3 covers 16 residues. The germline V gene has CDR1 SGHKS and CDR2 YYEKEE (reference sequence). Here the CDR3 reads CASSLGSSQGRQPQHF. CDR3 DNA sequence: TGTGCCAGCAGCTTGGGGTCCTCACAGGGCAGGCAGCCCCAGCATTTT.

The J gene is TRBJ2-7, the V gene TRBV5-1; D remains ambiguous. The CDR3 runs to 15 residues. The V gene's germline CDR1 is SGHRS and CDR2 YFSETQ. V gave up 2 bases and J gave up 1 base, with 13 bases separating them. The CDR3 region has the DNA TGCGCCAGCAGCTTCGGGCCGCCGGGTTCCTACGAGCAGTACTTC. Its translation is CASSFGPPGSYEQYF.

The J gene is TRBJ2-3, the V gene TRBV5-4; TRBD1 or TRBD2 may be the D gene (5 bases each). The V end was cut by 9 bases, the J end by 8 bases, with 19 bases between. CDR3 length: 13 residues. Germline CDR1 reads SGHNT; CDR2 reads YYREEE (reference sequence). The CDR3 DNA is TGTGCCATCGGGGCCCCTGCGTTAAGTACGCAGTATTTT. Protein: CAIGAPALSTQYF. Using reference TRBV5-4 and TRBJ2-3 for the parts outside the CDR3, the full variable domain is ETGVTQSPTHLIKTRGQQVTLRCSSQSGHNTVSWYQQALGQGPQFIFQYYREEENGRGNFPPRFSGLQFPNYSSELNVNALELDDSALYLCAIGAPALSTQYFGPGTRLTVL.

The V and J genes are TRBV7-2 and TRBJ1-1; D ambiguous. The CDR3 consists of 12 residues. Trimming took off 5 bases at V and 3 bases at J, with 7 bases between the two ends. Germline V gene sequence: CDR1 SGHTA, CDR2 FQGNSA. CDR3 DNA sequence: TGTGCCAGCAGCCTCCGTTACACTGAAGCTTTCTTT. Encoded protein: CASSLRYTEAFF.

This clone has more than one count but fewer than ten. The chain combines TRBV28 with TRBJ1-2; the D is unclear. The CDR3 spans 11 residues. Trimming pared 5 bases from V and 9 bases from J, leaving 10 bases between. Germline values: CDR1 MDHEN, CDR2 SYDVKM. The CDR3 protein is CASSSPPRYTF. CDR3 in DNA: TGTGCCAGCAGTAGCCCCCCACGCTACACCTTC.

Concerning this clone: The same CDR3 arises from other DNA sequences in this sample as well. The chain links TRBV10-3 to TRBJ1-1; D is uncertain. The V end was cut by 0 bases, the J end by 0 bases, with 2 bases between. This CDR3 has 13 amino acids. Germline CDR1 is ENHRY and CDR2 is SYGVKD. For the CDR3, the DNA is TGTGCCATCAGTGAGTCTGTGAACACTGAAGCTTTCTTT. Translated, it gives CAISESVNTEAFF.

V is TRBV4-2 and J is TRBJ1-5; 11 bases map to TRBD1. Trimming at V came to 5 bases and at J to 2 bases, leaving 8 bases not matched to a gene. The CDR3 has 17 residues. Germline V gene lookup returns CDR1 LGHNA and CDR2 YNFKEQ. Here the CDR3 reads CASSKSGTGGGNQPQHF. In DNA, the CDR3 is TGTGCCAGCAGCAAATCCGGGACAGGGGGTGGCAATCAGCCCCAGCATTTT.

The chain combines TRBV10-1 with TRBJ2-2; TRBD1 might be the D (6 bases). The germline V gene has CDR1 WNHNN and CDR2 SYGVQD (reference sequence). The CDR3 contains 14 residues. With 4 bases removed from V and 6 bases from J, the gap between germline ends came to 12 bases. CDR3 sequence (DNA): TGCGCCAGCAGTGGTGACAGGCCTTCCGGGGAGCTGTTTTTT. Protein product: CASSGDRPSGELFF.

This sequence joins TRBV18 and TRBJ1-3; D remains unclear. The CDR3 runs to 14 residues. V shed 5 bases and J shed 3 bases, with 11 bases lying between them. The germline V gene encodes CDR1 KGHSH and CDR2 LQKENI. The CDR3 reads CASSAQEFGNTIYF. The CDR3, as DNA: TGTGCCAGCTCAGCGCAGGAATTTGGAAACACCATATATTTT.

J is TRBJ1-2 and V is TRBV6-5; D gene uncertain. This CDR3 comprises 12 residues. The V and J ends lost 6 bases and 0 bases respectively, with 5 bases between them. CDR1 is MNHEY and CDR2 is SVGAGI in the germline V gene. The CDR3 bases are TGTGCCAGCAGGCAGCCTAACTATGGCTACACCTTC. Protein product: CASRQPNYGYTF.

The chain uses TRBV5-7 and TRBJ1-4, with unresolved D. TRBV5-7 is an ORF for which the function is uncertain. Trimming removed 4 bases at V and 5 bases at J, with 12 bases between. This CDR3 has 14 residues. The CDR3 sequence is CASSHCSTNEKLFF. The CDR3 bases are TGTGCCAGCAGCCACTGCAGTACAAATGAAAAACTGTTTTTT.